The 19 T cell receptor beta chains below were found in one sample sequenced in a study of cytotoxic CD8 clonotypes in ibrutinib-treated CLL. This table comes from immunoSEQ multiplex PCR, and its TCRdb copy is limited to in-frame clones, with some not included. This table has around 310,000 clones, about 80% appearing once. Sequencing used PBMCs, obtained before ibrutinib treatment. Receptors were obtained from a human donor with chronic lymphocytic leukemia.

This chain links TRBV4-3 with TRBJ2-5, with D maybe TRBD2 (5 bases). The ends were cut back, 1 base at V and 2 bases at J, with 11 bases in the middle. This CDR3 has 15 amino acids. In germline, CDR1 is LGHNA, CDR2 YSLEER. The CDR3 sequence: CASSQGAGMQETQYF. CDR3 in DNA: TGCGCCAGCAGCCAAGGCGCGGGTATGCAAGAGACCCAGTACTTC.

Details on this clone: Germline is not matched at one junction end, which may reflect a read error. V and J are TRBV7-7 and TRBJ2-5; unclear D gene. Germline V CDR1 and CDR2: SSHAT, FNYEAQ (reference sequence). This CDR3 region has 13 residues. CDR3 protein: CASSLRVLETQYF. The CDR3 DNA is TGTGCTAGCAGCTTAAGGGTGTTGGAGACCCAGTACTTC.

The genes are TRBV5-4 and TRBJ2-7; 8 positions agree with TRBD2. The J segment lost 3 bases and the V segment lost 4 bases, leaving 9 bases of the junction unmatched. Germline-derived CDR1 and CDR2 are SGHNT and YYREEE (reference sequence). This CDR3 has 15 amino acids. The DNA for the CDR3 is TGTGCCAGCAGCACGTACCGGGAGGGCCTCTACGAGCAGTACTTC. Translated, it gives CASSTYREGLYEQYF.

This chain joins TRBV16 and TRBJ2-3; a possible D gene is TRBD1 (6 bases). Germline V gene lookup returns CDR1 KGHSY and CDR2 FQNENV. CDR3 length: 14 residues. V was pared by 5 bases and J by 0 bases, with 9 bases between. For the CDR3, the DNA is TGTGCCAGCAGCTTCGGACAGAGCACAGATACGCAGTATTTT. It specifies CASSFGQSTDTQYF.

This clone turned up a few times. The V call is TRBV7-2, the J call TRBJ1-3; D remains unclear. The CDR3 covers 13 residues. The V gene lost 0 bases and the J gene lost 4 bases, with 4 bases spanning the gap. Germline assignment: CDR1 SGHTA and CDR2 FQGNSA. CDR3 protein: CASSLAAGNTIYF. The CDR3 coding sequence is TGTGCCAGCAGCTTAGCTGCCGGAAACACCATATATTTT. Combining the CDR3 with reference TRBV7-2 and TRBJ1-3 gives the whole variable domain GAGVSQSPSNKVTEKGKDVELRCDPISGHTALYWYRQSLGQGLEFLIYFQGNSAPDKSGLPSDRFSAERTGGSVSTLTIQRTQQEDSAVYLCASSLAAGNTIYFGEGSWLTVV.

This sequence joins TRBV19 and TRBJ2-5, with TRBD1 matching 7 bases. The CDR3 sequence is 14 residues long. The trim removed 6 bases at V and 5 bases at J, leaving 9 bases unmatched. From germline, CDR1 is LNHDA and CDR2 SQIVND (reference sequence). CDR3 bases: TGTGCCAGTAGCCCGACAGGGATGGAGGAGACCCAGTACTTC. Its protein product is CASSPTGMEETQYF.

This chain joins TRBV5-6 and TRBJ2-6, with D unclear. The CDR3 runs to 15 residues. Germline lookup yields CDR1 SGHDT and CDR2 YYEEEE. V was trimmed by 1 base and J by 0 bases, leaving 5 bases between them. The CDR3 loop is CASSLLYSGANVLTF. The DNA for the CDR3 is TGTGCCAGCAGCTTGTTGTACTCTGGGGCCAACGTCCTGACTTTC. The variable domain in full, completed from reference TRBV5-6 and TRBJ2-6, reads DAGVTQSPTHLIKTRGQQVTLRCSPKSGHDTVSWYQQALGQGPQFIFQYYEEEERQRGNFPDRFSGHQFPNYSSELNVNALLLGDSALYLCASSLLYSGANVLTFGAGSRLTVL.

The rearrangement joins TRBV9 to TRBJ1-2, with a possible D match to TRBD1 (6 bases). Trimming shortened V by 3 bases and J by 1 base, and 13 bases separated the two germline ends. The CDR3 totals 15 residues. Germline CDR1 reads SGDLS; CDR2 reads YYNGEE. CDR3 sequence (DNA): TGTGCCAGCAGCGCCCCCTCAGGGGTTAACTATGGCTACACCTTC. Residues: CASSAPSGVNYGYTF.

The V gene is TRBV2, the J gene TRBJ2-3; 9 nucleotides agree with TRBD2. This CDR3 region has 16 residues. CDR1 and CDR2 from the germline V gene are SNHLY and FYNNEI. The trim removed 6 bases at V and 3 bases at J, leaving 10 bases unmatched. This CDR3 reads CASSLNPGLATDTQYF. CDR3 DNA sequence: TGTGCCAGCAGCTTAAACCCGGGACTAGCAACAGATACGCAGTATTTT.

The gene calls are TRBV5-4 and TRBJ2-7; 8 nucleotides match TRBD2. The germline gives CDR1 SGHNT, CDR2 YYREEE (reference sequence). The CDR3 sequence is 14 residues long. V shed 3 bases and J 5 bases; nucleotides not matched to a gene: 7. CDR3 nucleotide sequence: TGTGCCAGCAGCTCGACGCGGGGGGCTGACGAGCAGTACTTC. Translated: CASSSTRGADEQYF.

The chain couples TRBV2 to TRBJ2-3; the D is unclear. CDR1 and CDR2 from the germline V gene are SNHLY and FYNNEI. CDR3 length: 9 amino acids. V was shortened by 2 bases and J by 14 bases, with 5 bases between the two germline ends. The CDR3 DNA follows: TGTGCCAGCAGTGAATGGGGGTATTTT. It specifies CASSEWGYF.

The genes are TRBV5-4 and TRBJ1-1, with D tentatively TRBD1 (6 bases). Trimming took 6 bases from V and 9 from J, leaving 12 bases between them. Per germline, CDR1 SGHNT and CDR2 YYREEE (reference sequence). The CDR3 is made up of 11 amino acids. CDR3 protein: CASILQGKAFF. Here the CDR3 DNA reads TGTGCCAGCATCCTTCAGGGGAAAGCTTTCTTT.

The chain employs TRBV6-5 and TRBJ2-7; D might be TRBD2 (6 bases). The germline V gene has CDR1 MNHEY and CDR2 SVGAGI. V lost 5 bases to trimming and J lost 3 bases, with 14 bases between them. The CDR3 covers 14 residues. The CDR3 nucleotides are TGTGCCAGCAGTGACGCGGGACTCCTCTACGAGCAGTACTTC. Amino acids: CASSDAGLLYEQYF.

The V and J genes are TRBV6-4 and TRBJ2-1; D possibly corresponds to TRBD2 (6 bases). Trimming took 3 bases from V and 9 from J, leaving 15 bases between them. The CDR3 consists of 14 residues. From germline, CDR1 is MRHNA and CDR2 SNTAGT. The CDR3, as DNA: TGTGCCAGCAGTGAGCGACTAGTGGGATCTGAGCAGTTCTTC. Translated: CASSERLVGSEQFF.

The chain employs TRBV6-5 and TRBJ2-1; D possibly matches TRBD1 or TRBD2 (6 bases each). In germline, CDR1 is MNHEY, CDR2 SVGAGI. The CDR3 sequence is 11 residues long. V was pared by 2 bases and J by 15 bases, with 11 bases between. DNA of the CDR3: TGTGCCAGCAGTTACGGGGGGCGTCGGTTCTTC. Protein product: CASSYGGRRFF.

This clone was observed a single time. The chain links TRBV10-3 to TRBJ2-3; 7 bases fit TRBD2. The CDR3 length is 15 residues. The germline CDR1 and CDR2 sequences are ENHRY and SYGVKD. V shed 3 bases, J shed 3 bases, and the junction held 6 bases outside the gene matches. CDR3 coding DNA: TGTGCCATCAGTGAACCTAGCGGATGGACAGATACGCAGTATTTT. Translating gives CAISEPSGWTDTQYF.

The gene calls are TRBV14 and TRBJ2-5, with D uncertain. Trimming stripped 4 bases from V and 5 bases from J, with 17 bases between. CDR1 is SGHDN and CDR2 is FVKESK in the germline V gene. The CDR3 has 15 amino acids. As DNA, the CDR3 is TGTGCCAGCAGCCGTATAATCGGACGACGTGAGACCCAGTACTTC. It yields the protein CASSRIIGRRETQYF.

V usage is TRBV9 and J usage is TRBJ2-7; 9 bases map to TRBD2. This CDR3 has 15 amino acids. Germline assignment: CDR1 SGDLS and CDR2 YYNGEE. V lost 1 base and J lost 1; bases outside the gene matches: 3. The CDR3 here is CASSVSTSGSYEQYF. DNA for the CDR3: TGTGCCAGCAGCGTAAGTACTAGCGGGTCCTACGAGCAGTACTTC.

This clone was recorded only once. The chain has TRBV2 and TRBJ2-1; 11 bases line up with TRBD2. The CDR3 has 13 residues. Germline CDR1 reads SNHLY; CDR2 reads FYNNEI. V was clipped by 6 bases and J by 15 bases; unmatched bases: 10. CDR3 sequence: CASSILLAGEVFF. CDR3 sequence (DNA): TGTGCCAGCAGCATCTTACTAGCGGGAGAGGTGTTCTTC.